This T cell receptor (beta chain) comes out of a study of PD-1 blockade in classical Hodgkin lymphoma. Study findings and constraints: CD4+ but not CD8+ TCR diversity rose significantly by C4D1. Sources of repertoire differences remain undefined, possibly disease activity or prior therapy. Complete responders had baseline diversity similar to newly diagnosed patients.

The assay was immunoSEQ multiplex PCR, and TCRdb's table has in-frame clones only and misses some. The sample includes tens of thousands of clones, under 75% of them seen just once. The patients all showed relapse after autologous stem cell transplantation, while their brentuximab vedotin exposure varied. Germline assignment: CDR1 SEHNR and CDR2 FQNEAQ (reference sequence). V gave up 0 bases and J gave up 2 bases, with 5 bases separating them. The CDR3 consists of 14 residues. With regard to this clone: No antigen is known for it.

The material was peripheral blood mononuclear cells (PBMCs), obtained at baseline. V gene TRBV7-9 combines with J gene TRBJ2-1; D remains unclear. The clonotype originates from a human donor with classical Hodgkin lymphoma. CDR3 coding DNA: TGTGCCAGCAGCTTAGCGGGCACCTACAATGAGCAGTTCTTC. Protein: CASSLAGTYNEQFF.